The present TCR beta chain was sequenced within a study of blood T cell repertoires in COVID-19. Enrollees, about 18 to 90 years old, lived in 24 US areas. Germline values: CDR1 MNHEY, CDR2 SVGEGT. The CDR3 has 14 amino acids. With V trimmed by 8 bases and J by 9 bases, 12 bases remained unmatched. Source study methods: Researchers report that nucleated cell counts were estimated from reference gene primer amplification. Sequencing was performed with immunoSEQ multiplex PCR; in TCRdb, only in-frame clones are kept and a portion is missing. The DNA gave D and trimming, while V, J and clone size come from that table. The sample shows under 150,000 clones, about four fifths of them seen only once.

The sample was PBMCs or T cells enriched from blood (not recorded which). V and J are TRBV6-2 or TRBV6-3 and TRBJ2-1; TRBD2 agrees at 8 bases. This TCR came from a woman in her forties or fifties who had been exposed to COVID-19. The CDR3 loop reads CASCRGGEQGEQFF. CDR3 DNA sequence: TGTGCCAGCTGCCGGGGGGGAGAGCAAGGTGAGCAGTTCTTC.